This T cell receptor beta chain originates from a study of OX40 agonist ivuxolimab in advanced cancers. About the research overall: At doses from 0.01 to 10 mg/kg, patients were given intravenous ivuxolimab every 2 weeks.

Concerning this clone: Its antigen is as yet unknown.

TCRdb keeps only in-frame clones here, not all; method: immunoSEQ multiplex PCR. Among about 69,000 clones listed, around 89% were seen once. The CDR3 length is 17 residues. CDR1 SGHNT and CDR2 YENEEA come from the germline V gene. Deletions cut 4 bases from V and 0 bases from J, with 16 bases between. Broader study findings: Expanded peripheral T cell antigen specificity was not determined. In CD8+ T cells, expanded clones were on average more numerous than in CD4+.

Sequences were derived from CD4+ or CD8+ T cells sorted from blood, sampled in a trial of the OX40 agonist ivuxolimab. The sequence was collected from an adult with an advanced solid tumor such as melanoma, head and neck, liver or kidney cancer. J is TRBJ2-1 and V is TRBV11-3; unclear D gene. This chain's CDR3 is CASSSRAGVSSYNEQFF. CDR3 sequence (DNA): TGTGCCAGCAGCTCCCGGGCTGGGGTAAGCTCCTACAATGAGCAGTTCTTC. Full variable domain (rest looked up from reference TRBV11-3 and TRBJ2-1): EAGVVQSPRYKIIEKKQPVAFWCNPISGHNTLYWYLQNLGQGPELLIRYENEEAVDDSQLPKDRFSAERLKGVDSTLKIQPAELGDSAVYLCASSSRAGVSSYNEQFFGPGTRLTVL.